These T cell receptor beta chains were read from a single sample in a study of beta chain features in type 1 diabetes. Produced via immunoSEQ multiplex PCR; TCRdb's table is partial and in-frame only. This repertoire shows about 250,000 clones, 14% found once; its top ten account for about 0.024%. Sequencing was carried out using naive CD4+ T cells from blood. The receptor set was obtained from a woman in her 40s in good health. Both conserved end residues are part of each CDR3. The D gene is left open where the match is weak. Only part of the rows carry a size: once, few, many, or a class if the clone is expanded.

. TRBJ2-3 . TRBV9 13 CASSVTSTDTQYF TGTGCCAGCAGCGTTACTAGCACAGATACGCAGTATTTT
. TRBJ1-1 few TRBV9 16 CASSVVNRGFYTEAFF TGTGCCAGCAGCGTAGTAAACCGAGGGTTCTACACTGAAGCTTTCTTT
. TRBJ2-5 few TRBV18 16 CASSPPISLSGETQYF TGTGCCAGCTCACCACCGATCAGCCTAAGCGGGGAGACCCAGTACTTC
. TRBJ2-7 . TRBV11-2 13 CASSFRGPREQYF TGTGCCAGCAGCTTTAGGGGCCCACGCGAGCAGTACTTC
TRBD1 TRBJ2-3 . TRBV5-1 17 CASSLGQDRRSTDTQYF TGCGCCAGCAGCTTGGGACAGGACAGGCGTAGCACAGATACGCAGTATTTT
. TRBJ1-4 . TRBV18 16 CASSLNWGRNNEKLFF TGTGCCAGCTCGTTGAATTGGGGGCGGAATAATGAAAAACTGTTTTTT
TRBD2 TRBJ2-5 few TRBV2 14 CASSITSGQETQYF TGTGCCAGCAGTATAACTAGCGGGCAAGAGACCCAGTACTTC
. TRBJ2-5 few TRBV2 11 CASGSQETQYF TGTGCCAGCGGGAGCCAAGAGACCCAGTACTTC
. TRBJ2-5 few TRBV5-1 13 CASRPGGKETQYF TGCGCCAGTAGACCCGGGGGAAAAGAGACCCAGTACTTC
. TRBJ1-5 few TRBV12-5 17 CASGLTRSRGANQPQHF TGTGCTAGTGGTTTGACACGGAGCCGGGGGGCCAATCAGCCCCAGCATTTT
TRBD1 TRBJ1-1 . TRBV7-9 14 CASRPGTENTEAFF TGTGCCAGCAGGCCCGGGACAGAGAACACTGAAGCTTTCTTT
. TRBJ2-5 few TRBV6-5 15 CASSSRGLNRGTQYF TGTGCCAGCAGTTCAAGGGGACTGAACAGGGGGACCCAGTACTTC
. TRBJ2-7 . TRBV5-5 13 CASSSNTGYEQYF TGTGCCAGCAGCAGTAATACAGGGTACGAGCAGTACTTC
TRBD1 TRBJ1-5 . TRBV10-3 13 CATLQGGGQPQHF TGTGCCACCTTGCAGGGGGGTGGACAGCCCCAGCATTTT
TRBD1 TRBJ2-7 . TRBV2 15 CATREGTVSSYEQYF TGTGCCACCCGAGAGGGGACAGTAAGCTCCTACGAGCAGTACTTC
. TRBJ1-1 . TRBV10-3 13 CAISTGMNTEAFF TGTGCCATCAGCACAGGCATGAACACTGAAGCTTTCTTT
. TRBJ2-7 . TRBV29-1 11 CSVGNSYEQYF TGCAGCGTCGGGAACTCCTACGAGCAGTACTTC
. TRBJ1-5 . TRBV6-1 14 CASSELDIRQPQHF TGTGCCAGCAGTGAATTGGACATTCGACAGCCCCAGCATTTT
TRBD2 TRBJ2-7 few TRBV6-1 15 CASRVGLAGSYEQYF TGTGCCAGCAGAGTGGGACTAGCGGGCTCCTACGAGCAGTACTTC
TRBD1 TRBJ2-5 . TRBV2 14 CASSGGQGQETQYF TGTGCCAGCAGTGGCGGACAGGGTCAAGAGACCCAGTACTTC
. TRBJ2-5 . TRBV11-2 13 CASTRGVQETQYF TGTGCCAGCACCCGCGGGGTTCAAGAGACCCAGTACTTC
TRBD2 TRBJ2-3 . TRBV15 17 CATSRAERTSGGPAQYF TGTGCCACCAGCAGAGCGGAAAGGACTAGCGGGGGACCCGCGCAGTATTTT
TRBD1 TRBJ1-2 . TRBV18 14 CASSAAGGNYGYTF TGTGCCAGCTCCGCAGCAGGGGGGAACTATGGCTACACCTTC
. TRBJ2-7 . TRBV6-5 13 CASSRSFGEEQYF TGTGCCAGCAGCCGGTCCTTTGGGGAGGAGCAGTACTTC
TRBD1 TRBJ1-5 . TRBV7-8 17 CASSSPGQGLSNQPQHF TGTGCCAGCAGTTCCCCGGGACAGGGCTTGAGCAATCAGCCCCAGCATTTT
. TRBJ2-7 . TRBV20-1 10 CSARGGEQYF TGCAGTGCTAGAGGAGGAGAGCAGTACTTC
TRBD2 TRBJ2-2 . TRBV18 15 CASPPPAGPTGELFF TGTGCCAGCCCTCCCCCAGCGGGGCCAACCGGGGAGCTGTTTTTT
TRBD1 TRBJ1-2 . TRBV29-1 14 CSVEGDRGFYGYTF TGCAGCGTTGAAGGGGACAGGGGGTTCTATGGCTACACCTTC
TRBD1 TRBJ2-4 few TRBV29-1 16 CSVEGPGTGTKNIQYF TGCAGCGTTGAAGGGCCCGGGACAGGGACCAAAAACATTCAGTACTTC
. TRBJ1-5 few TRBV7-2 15 CASSRQTGPDQPQHF TGTGCCAGCAGCAGACAGACAGGACCGGATCAGCCCCAGCATTTT
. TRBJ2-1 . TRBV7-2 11 CASSLVGEQFF TGTGCCAGCAGCTTAGTGGGCGAGCAGTTCTTC
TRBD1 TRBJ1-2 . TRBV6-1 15 CASSEFVRGDYGYTF TGTGCCAGCAGTGAATTTGTCAGGGGGGACTATGGCTACACCTTC
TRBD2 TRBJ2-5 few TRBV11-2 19 CASSLVLGLAGGWQETQYF TGTGCCAGCAGCTTAGTGCTGGGACTAGCGGGGGGGTGGCAAGAGACCCAGTACTTC
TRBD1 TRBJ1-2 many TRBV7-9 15 CASSSTGGFGYGYTF TGTGCCAGCAGCTCGACAGGGGGCTTCGGCTATGGCTACACCTTC
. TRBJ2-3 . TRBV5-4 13 CASSRDDTDTQYF TGTGCCAGCAGCCGGGATGACACAGATACGCAGTATTTT
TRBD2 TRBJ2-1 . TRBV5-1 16 CASSLVAGTNYNEQFF TGCGCCAGCAGCTTGGTAGCGGGGACAAACTACAATGAGCAGTTCTTC
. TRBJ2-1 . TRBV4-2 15 CASSQQGERYNEQFF TGTGCCAGCAGCCAGCAGGGTGAGCGCTACAATGAGCAGTTCTTC
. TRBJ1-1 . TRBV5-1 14 CASSSNRVNTEAFF TGCGCCAGCAGCTCGAACAGGGTGAACACTGAAGCTTTCTTT
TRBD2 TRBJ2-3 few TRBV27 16 CASRTGTRGGRDTQYF TGTGCCAGCAGGACCGGGACTAGAGGCGGTAGAGATACGCAGTATTTT
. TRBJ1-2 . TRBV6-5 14 CASSYSQGPDGYTF TGTGCCAGCAGTTACTCCCAGGGGCCGGATGGCTACACCTTC
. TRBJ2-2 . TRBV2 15 CASSPIPSPPGELFF TGTGCCAGCAGTCCTATACCCTCCCCTCCGGGGGAGCTGTTTTTT
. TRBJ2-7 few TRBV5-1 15 CASSLEAGFGYEQYF TGCGCCAGCAGCTTGGAAGCAGGGTTCGGTTACGAGCAGTACTTC
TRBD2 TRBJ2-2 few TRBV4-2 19 CASSQDTLHSGGNTGELFF TGTGCCAGCAGCCAAGACACCCTACATAGCGGGGGTAACACCGGGGAGCTGTTTTTT
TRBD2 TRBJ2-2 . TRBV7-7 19 CASSLVPASGGERTGELFF TGTGCCAGCAGCTTAGTTCCCGCTAGCGGGGGCGAACGCACCGGGGAGCTGTTTTTT
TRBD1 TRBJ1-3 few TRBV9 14 CASSPGTAGNTIYF TGTGCCAGCAGCCCGGGGACAGCAGGAAACACCATATATTTT
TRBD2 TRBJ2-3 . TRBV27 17 CASSFSLAGARPDTQYF TGTGCCAGCAGTTTCTCGCTAGCGGGGGCTCGGCCCGATACGCAGTATTTT
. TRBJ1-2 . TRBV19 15 CASTTLSFRNYGYTF TGTGCCAGTACCACCTTAAGTTTCAGGAACTATGGCTACACCTTC
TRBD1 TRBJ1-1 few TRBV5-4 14 CASSQIDRGTEAFF TGTGCCAGCAGCCAAATCGACAGGGGCACTGAAGCTTTCTTT
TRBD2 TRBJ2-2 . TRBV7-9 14 CASSLELAGGELFF TGTGCCAGCAGCTTAGAGCTAGCGGGGGGAGAGCTGTTTTTT
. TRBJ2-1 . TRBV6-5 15 CASSYSWQGNNEQFF TGTGCCAGCAGTTACTCGTGGCAGGGAAACAATGAGCAGTTCTTC